This T cell receptor (beta chain) was obtained from a study of CD8+ T cells in alopecia areata. Study information: Tofacitinib administration persisted for 6 to 18 months, succeeded by 6 months off drug.

This clone was seen more than once but under ten times. At the DNA level, this CDR3 is encoded by other sequences in the same sample as well. CDR3 length: 13 amino acids. The V gene's germline CDR1 is SQVTM and CDR2 ANQGSEA. The V and J ends lost 8 bases and 1 base respectively, with 14 bases between them. cDNA reverse transcribed from extracted RNA served as the sequencing template. Profiling relied on immunoSEQ multiplex PCR, and the TCRdb table lists in-frame clones only, not all of them. This table holds 7,000 to 9,500 clones, less than 70% found once. Peripheral blood samples and lesional scalp punch biopsies were obtained from alopecia areata patients.

The sequencing here drew on skin, taken at week 0. The TCR comes from a human donor with alopecia areata. J is TRBJ1-1 and V is TRBV29-1, with D possibly matching TRBD1 (5 bases). Here the CDR3 reads CSSTGGGNTEAFF. For the CDR3, the DNA is TGCAGCTCGACGGGGGGAGGGAACACTGAAGCTTTCTTT.